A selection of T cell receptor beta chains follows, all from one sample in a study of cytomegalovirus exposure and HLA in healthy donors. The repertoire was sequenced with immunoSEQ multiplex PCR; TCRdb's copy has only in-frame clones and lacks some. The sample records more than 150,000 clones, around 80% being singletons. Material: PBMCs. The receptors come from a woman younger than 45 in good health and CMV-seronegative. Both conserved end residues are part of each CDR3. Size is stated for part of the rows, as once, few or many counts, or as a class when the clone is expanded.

CDR3aa: CASSKGLVAGGRETQYF
len: 17
j_gene: TRBJ2-5
abundance: NA
v_gene: TRBV7-7

CDR3aa: CASSLAAAVDYEQYF
len: 15
j_gene: TRBJ2-7
abundance: NA
v_gene: TRBV5-1

CDR3aa: CASSLSGGGNNQPQHF
len: 16
j_gene: TRBJ1-5
abundance: NA
v_gene: TRBV5-1

CDR3aa: CASTTSGNGNTIYF
len: 14
j_gene: TRBJ1-3
abundance: few
v_gene: TRBV19

CDR3aa: CASSGRQGIDGYTF
len: 14
j_gene: TRBJ1-2
abundance: few
v_gene: TRBV9

CDR3aa: CASRTAGQYGYTF
len: 13
j_gene: TRBJ1-2
abundance: NA
v_gene: TRBV27

CDR3aa: CASSVAQNQPQHF
len: 13
j_gene: TRBJ1-5
abundance: NA
v_gene: TRBV9

CDR3aa: CATSRGPSTGGKYEQYF
len: 17
j_gene: TRBJ2-7
abundance: NA
v_gene: TRBV15

CDR3aa: CASSPLDREIIGYTF
len: 15
j_gene: TRBJ1-2
abundance: NA
v_gene: TRBV14

CDR3aa: CASSPTGSWQPQHF
len: 14
j_gene: TRBJ1-5
abundance: NA
v_gene: TRBV19